The clone carrying this T cell receptor (beta chain) was seen many times. Its antigen is undetermined. Healthy Caucasians alone served as donors. The data were taken from a study of identical twins. General study points: Out-of-frame beta chain sequences displayed weaker excess sharing between twins.

From the 5' RACE reads, TCRdb called clonotypes with MiXCR, one entry per CDR3 protein. The sample yields approximately 670,000 distinct CDR3 sequences, 6.1% seen once. From germline, CDR1 is LGHNA and CDR2 YSLEER. J gave up 5 bases and V 0 bases, and 5 bases lay outside the gene matches. The CDR3 extends over 15 amino acids. The gene calls are TRBV4-3 and TRBJ2-5; TRBD1 aligns across 8 bases. The specimen was naive T cells sorted from blood. This sequence was found in a man aged 18 to 29 in good health. This CDR3 is CASSQDRGLRETQYF. The CDR3 DNA is TGCGCCAGCAGCCAAGACAGGGGGCTAAGGGAGACCCAGTACTTC.